This T cell receptor (beta chain) was retrieved from a study of immune evolution from preneoplasia to lung adenocarcinoma. Turning to the study itself: HLA loss of heterozygosity: about 7% AIS, about 15% MIA, about 30% ADC, none AAH.

Study findings and constraints: Normal lung had the highest top T cell clone frequencies. Later-stage lesions appeared to have more T cells, more diversity, less clonality.

After pathologic assessment, macro-dissection selected premalignant or tumor cells for extraction. Clones were read by immunoSEQ multiplex PCR, and TCRdb kept only the in-frame ones, dropping some. The data show 6,500 to 7,500 clones, roughly three quarters seen once. Germline loops: CDR1 MRHNA, CDR2 SNTAGT. Trimming stripped 0 bases from V and 0 bases from J, with 5 bases between. The CDR3 is made up of 15 amino acids. A note on this clone: Its specificity is unknown.

The receptor was derived from a person in their forties with lung adenocarcinoma. Sequencing used FFPE invasive lung adenocarcinoma tissue. This chain connects TRBV6-4 to TRBJ2-2; tentatively, D is TRBD1 or TRBD2 (5 bases each). The CDR3 protein is CASSDSGANTGELFF. In DNA, the CDR3 is TGTGCCAGCAGTGACTCGGGGGCGAACACCGGGGAGCTGTTTTTT.